Given below is one TCR beta chain in context. The authors' processing: Amplifying reference gene primers gave estimates of nucleated cell counts. Generated by immunoSEQ multiplex PCR, the TCRdb table keeps only in-frame clones and is missing some. V, J and clone size are those of that table, while D and trimming were read from the DNA. This table has 380,000 or so clones, 88% appearing once. The sample belongs to a study of blood T cell repertoires in COVID-19. Overall study: The United States, Italy and Spain provided the acute and convalescent COVID-19 samples.

Germline V gene lookup returns CDR1 LGHDT and CDR2 YNNKEL (reference sequence). V dropped 1 base and J dropped 8; count of bases not matched to a gene: 9. The CDR3 loop spans 16 amino acids. Participants reported their clinical history, and cohort assignment relied on those reports. The chain uses TRBV3-1 (or the pseudogene TRBV3-2) and TRBJ2-1, with TRBD2 matching 9 bases. The specimen sequenced was PBMCs or T cells enriched from blood (not recorded which). This receptor was taken from a woman aged 25 to 45 with acute COVID-19. In nucleotides, the CDR3 is TGTGCCAGCAGCCAAGGTCGCGGGGGGGCTTTATATGAGCAGTTCTTC. Protein: CASSQGRGGALYEQFF.